One sample yielded the 2 T cell receptor beta chains listed below, sequenced in a study of blood T cell repertoires in COVID-19. Here immunoSEQ multiplex PCR was the method, and the copy in TCRdb shows in-frame clones only, minus some. The table lists about 190,000 clones, more than 75% of them singletons, with approximately 4.4% in the top ten. Sequencing was done on a sample of peripheral blood. Receptors originate from a human donor in a cohort sampled during active COVID-19.

This clone has only one observation. The chain combines TRBV28 with TRBJ2-1; D gene unclear. Per germline, CDR1 MDHEN and CDR2 SYDVKM. Trimming took 3 bases from V and 2 from J, leaving 11 bases between them. This CDR3 comprises 15 residues. In nucleotides, the CDR3 is TGTGCCAGCAGTTTTTATCGCGCCCCCTACAATGAGCAGTTCTTC. It translates to CASSFYRAPYNEQFF. The full variable domain, completed using reference TRBV28 and TRBJ2-1, is DVKVTQSSRYLVKRTGEKVFLECVQDMDHENMFWYRQDPGLGLRLIYFSYDVKMKEKGDIPEGYSVSREKKERFSLILESASTNQTSMYLCASSFYRAPYNEQFFGPGTRLTVL.

The chain joins TRBV14 to TRBJ2-7, with D maybe TRBD1 (5 bases). The V gene lost 0 bases and the J gene lost 0 bases, with 21 bases spanning the gap. The germline gives CDR1 SGHDN, CDR2 FVKESK. The CDR3 extends over 19 amino acids. CDR3 region: CASSQDPTGFDTISYEQYF. DNA for the CDR3: TGTGCCAGCAGCCAAGATCCAACAGGCTTCGATACGATCTCCTACGAGCAGTACTTC.